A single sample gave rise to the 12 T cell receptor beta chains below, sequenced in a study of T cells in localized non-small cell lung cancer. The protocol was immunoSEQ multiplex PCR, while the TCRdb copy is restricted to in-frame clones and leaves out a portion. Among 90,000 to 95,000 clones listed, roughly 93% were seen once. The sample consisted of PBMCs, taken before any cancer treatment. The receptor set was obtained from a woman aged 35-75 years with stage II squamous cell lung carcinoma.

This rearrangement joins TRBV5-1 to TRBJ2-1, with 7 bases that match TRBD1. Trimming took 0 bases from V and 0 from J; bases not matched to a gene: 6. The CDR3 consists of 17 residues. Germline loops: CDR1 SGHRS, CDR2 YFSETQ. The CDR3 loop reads CASSLAGQKSSYNEQFF. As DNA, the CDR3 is TGCGCCAGCAGCTTGGCGGGACAGAAGAGCTCCTACAATGAGCAGTTCTTC.

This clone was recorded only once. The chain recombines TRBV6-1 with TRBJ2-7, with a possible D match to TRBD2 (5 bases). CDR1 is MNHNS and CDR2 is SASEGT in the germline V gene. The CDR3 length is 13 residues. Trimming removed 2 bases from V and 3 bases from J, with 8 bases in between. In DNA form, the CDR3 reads TGTGCCAGCAGTGAACGCGGGCGCTACGAGCAGTACTTC. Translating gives CASSERGRYEQYF.

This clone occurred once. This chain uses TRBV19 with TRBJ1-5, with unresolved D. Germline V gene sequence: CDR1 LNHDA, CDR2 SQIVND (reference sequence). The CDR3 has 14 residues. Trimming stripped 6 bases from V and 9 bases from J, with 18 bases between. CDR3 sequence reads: CASRATMTPGPQHF. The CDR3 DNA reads TGTGCCAGTAGGGCCACAATGACTCCAGGGCCCCAGCATTTT.

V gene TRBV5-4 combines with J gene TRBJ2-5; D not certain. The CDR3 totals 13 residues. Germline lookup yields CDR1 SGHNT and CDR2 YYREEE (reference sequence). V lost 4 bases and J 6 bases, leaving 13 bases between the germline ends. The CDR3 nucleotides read TGTGCCAGCAGCCTGACCGGTCCGAAGACCCAGTACTTC. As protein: CASSLTGPKTQYF.

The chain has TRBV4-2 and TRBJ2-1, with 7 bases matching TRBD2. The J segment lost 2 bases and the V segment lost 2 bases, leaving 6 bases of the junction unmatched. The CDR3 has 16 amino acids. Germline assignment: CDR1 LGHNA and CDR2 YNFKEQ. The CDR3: CASSQQLADTYNEQFF. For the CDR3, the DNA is TGTGCCAGCAGCCAACAGCTAGCGGATACCTACAATGAGCAGTTCTTC.

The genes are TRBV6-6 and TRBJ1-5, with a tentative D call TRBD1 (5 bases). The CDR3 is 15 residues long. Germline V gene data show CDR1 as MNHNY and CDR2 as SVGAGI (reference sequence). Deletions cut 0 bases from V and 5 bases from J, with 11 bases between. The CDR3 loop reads CASSYSLQADQPQHF. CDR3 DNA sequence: TGTGCCAGCAGTTACTCTTTACAGGCCGATCAGCCCCAGCATTTT.

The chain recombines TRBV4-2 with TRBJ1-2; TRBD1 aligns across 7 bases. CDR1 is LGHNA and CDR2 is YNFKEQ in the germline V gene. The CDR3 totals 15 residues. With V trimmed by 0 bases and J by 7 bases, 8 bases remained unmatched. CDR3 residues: CASSQDWTGGGGYTF. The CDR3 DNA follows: TGTGCCAGCAGCCAAGATTGGACAGGAGGAGGTGGCTACACCTTC.

CDR3 in DNA: TGTGCCAGCAGAATTGGACAGGACTCTGGAAACACCATATATTTT. Translation gives CASRIGQDSGNTIYF. V is TRBV6-1 and J is TRBJ1-3, with 7 bases fitting TRBD1. The V and J ends lost 6 bases and 0 bases, in that order; junction bases with no gene match: 5. Germline CDR1 is MNHNS and CDR2 is SASEGT. There are 15 residues in the CDR3.

The CDR3 sequence is CASSLSRDGSTEAFF. The CDR3 DNA follows: TGTGCCAGCAGTTTATCCCGGGATGGTAGCACTGAAGCTTTCTTT. The V and J genes are TRBV27 and TRBJ1-1; D is unresolved. V was cut by 0 bases and J by 4 bases, with 12 bases left in between. CDR1 MNHEY and CDR2 SMNVEV come from the germline V gene (reference sequence). This CDR3 contains 15 residues.

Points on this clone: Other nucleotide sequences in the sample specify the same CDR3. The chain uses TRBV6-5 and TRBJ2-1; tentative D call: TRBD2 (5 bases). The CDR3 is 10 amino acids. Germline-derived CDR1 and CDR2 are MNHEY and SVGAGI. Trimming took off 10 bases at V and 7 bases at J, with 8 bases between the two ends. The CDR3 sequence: CATGGNEQFF. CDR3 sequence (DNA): TGTGCCACCGGCGGGAATGAGCAGTTCTTC.

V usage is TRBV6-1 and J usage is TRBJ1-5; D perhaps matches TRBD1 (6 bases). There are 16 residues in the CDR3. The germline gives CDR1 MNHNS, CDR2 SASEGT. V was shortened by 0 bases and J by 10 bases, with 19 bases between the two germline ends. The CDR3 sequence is CASSEAGAQGTRPQHF. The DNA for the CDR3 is TGTGCCAGCAGTGAAGCGGGGGCGCAGGGGACTCGCCCCCAGCATTTT.

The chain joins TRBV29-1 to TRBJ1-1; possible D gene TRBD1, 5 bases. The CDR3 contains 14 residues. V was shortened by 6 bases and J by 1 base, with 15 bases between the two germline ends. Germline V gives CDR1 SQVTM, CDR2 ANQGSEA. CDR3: CSVPDGTANTEAFF. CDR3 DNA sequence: TGCAGCGTCCCCGACGGGACCGCGAACACTGAAGCTTTCTTT.